This T cell receptor (beta chain) is drawn from a study of cytomegalovirus exposure and HLA in healthy donors (dated by TCRdb to about 2017). The study in broad terms: According to an earlier analysis of several hundred of the donors, 150 million to 200 million T cells yielded some 120 million unique TCR beta sequences and 276 Gb of sequence data. A later genetic analysis took genome-wide SNP genotypes for about 55% of the 666 donors and used that subset as a discovery cohort. Rather than using new phenotypic data, the later analysis identified candidate immune exposures from TCR beta sequences and from how often those sequences occurred across donors. The aim of the study was to test whether cataloging public T cell receptors could identify signatures of past pathogen exposure. HLA typing included class I and class II loci at four-digit resolution. Among a few hundred genotyped donors of the cohort, an average of roughly 240,000 unique TCR beta nucleotide sequences were sequenced per donor, roughly a sixth of them non-productive. Every discovery cohort repertoire had been produced on one sequencing platform. Donor age, sex, ethnicity and CMV serostatus were compiled alongside the repertoire data. An early release that covered 500 to 800 HLA-typed donors contained approximately 290 gigabases of sequencing data and roughly 84 million unique TCR sequences. An earlier analysis of approximately 630 of the donors applied high-throughput TCR beta sequencing to assess whether each TCR beta V gene segment acted as functional or pseudogenic. A handful of DR-DQ haplotypes were handled as single units for association and clustering because linkage in the cohort was strong. A separate validation cohort of roughly 130 different subjects was used in addition to the roughly 670-subject first cohort. The T cell repertoires of several hundred subjects were profiled by immunosequencing and related to cytomegalovirus serostatus. To study patterns of TCR occurrence, a later analysis re-analyzed previously published TCR beta repertoires from around 670 donors and added high-resolution HLA genotyping. Typing coverage differed by locus: A, B, C, DRB1 and DQB1 were typed in roughly 620-640 donors, DQA1 in 500 to 550, DPA1 in 600 to 610, and DPB1 in 472. Of the 300 to 450 genotyped donors, roughly 76% were placed in the genetic ancestry cluster associated with self-reported Caucasian donors. To predict cytomegalovirus infection status, the study combined high-throughput TCR immunosequencing, statistical association of individual TCRs with disease status, and machine learning. What the work shows at the level of the full study, not this receptor alone: A few of the identified cytomegalovirus-associated TCR beta chains were confirmed in vitro to be specific for cytomegalovirus antigens. Immune exposure information for the cohort was limited to CMV serostatus. The sequencing pipeline was judged likely to have produced a cluster of highly shared sequence variants as a technical artifact. Linkage disequilibrium might explain the correlated functional status among segregating V segments, but an unknown experimental factor could not be excluded. Assigning TCR associations to individual alleles was difficult when HLA alleles, especially DR and DQ, strongly co-occurred. Some IMGT-functional V segments, including TRBV6-2 and TRBV6-3, could not be told apart with the 87-base-pair reads, so those segments were excluded. Because HLA typing was unavailable for some donors at each locus, only the typed subset was used in association tests. An earlier analysis of 587 of the donors showed that most TCR beta V segments appeared in productive rearrangements either about 87% or about 30% of the time, which broadly matched IMGT annotations. A later analysis found that HLA-associated TCR beta chains were more clonally expanded and had lower generation probabilities than equally common non-associated chains. A further reported finding was that TCR beta sequences accurately predicted the HLA-A and HLA-B alleles for most subjects in the first cohort. The study gave a list of more than 150 TCR beta chains associated with cytomegalovirus. Because counts were too low, seventeen rarely observed V segments, including chromosome 9 orphons, were left out of the earlier analysis of 500 to 750 of the donors. A later genetic analysis associated a missense DCLRE1C variant with V-gene and J-gene trimming of TCR beta chains, and an independent cohort replicated the association. In this cohort, only TCR beta chains were sequenced, and detectable features were limited by the absence of alpha or paired-chain data. Specific HLA alleles were associated with 15,000 to 20,000 TCR beta sequences at a false discovery rate of 0.05 in a later analysis. According to a later analysis, TCR association rates differed among HLA loci, with DRB1 alleles showing the most associated TCRs and HLA-C alleles showing the fewest. Most TCR sequences were seen in very few donors, while some public TCRs were found in many individuals. The presence/absence analyses assumed that sequencing depth was roughly uniform across donors, and that assumption may not be true. According to a later analysis, parvovirus B19, influenza, CMV and Epstein-Barr virus appeared linked to several top co-occurrence clusters. In a later analysis, most CMV-associated TCR beta chains were found to appear HLA-restricted, with HLA associations seemingly driven largely by CMV exposure. The classifier was reported to diagnose cytomegalovirus status with high specificity and sensitivity in both the original and validation cohorts. The authors suggested that the approach could potentially be extended to other disease states and immunological phenotypes. In a later genetic analysis, fewer N-insertions in productive TCRs were reported among donors in an Asian-associated ancestry cluster than the approximately 710-donor mean.

Trimming removed 3 bases from V and 5 bases from J; the gene matches leave 12 bases unexplained. The CDR3 sequence holds 16 residues, the cysteine and phenylalanine included. Only the CDR3 DNA stays, 48 bases, in frame from base 1. According to the germline V gene, CDR1 reads SGHDT and CDR2 reads YYEEEE. The library relied on the immunoSEQ multiplex PCR assay. A mixture of 60 forward primers for TCR Vbeta segments and 13 reverse primers for TCR Jbeta segments was used in the multiplex PCR. A multiplex PCR assay on genomic DNA amplified the CDR3 region of rearranged TCR beta genes. The amplified TCR beta libraries were sequenced on the Illumina HiSeq System as 87-base-pair reads. The published analysis was carried out like this. A later analysis tallied some 79 million unique TCR beta chains across the 600 to 700 repertoires, and about 12 million of those chains were shared by two or more donors. A nearest-neighbor algorithm error-corrected the raw reads and collapsed the reads into unique sequences, merging closely related sequences to remove PCR and sequencing errors. To assign V, D and J gene segments, CDR3 sequences were aligned to IMGT reference sequences. Each retained sequence needed at least a six-nucleotide match to both a V gene segment and a J gene segment. Rearrangements were called productive when the CDR3 lacked stop codons and stayed in frame with V and J; all others were non-productive. CDR3 was defined by IMGT convention, running from the second conserved V-encoded cysteine to the conserved J-encoded phenylalanine. Sequences without an unambiguous match to a single V gene segment were excluded from the earlier analysis of about 640 of the donors. An earlier analysis of under 750 of the donors called V segments functional above 56.7% productive rearrangements and segregating when the between-donor standard deviation exceeded 5%. To diagnose cytomegalovirus status from the catalog of TCR beta chain sequences, a statistical classification framework was built. A later analysis assigned V and J genes by comparing TCR nucleotide sequences with IMGT/GENE-DB human TR gene sequences. Using the TCRdist pipeline, a later analysis assigned CDR3 sequences along with most-parsimonious VDJ recombination scenarios. In a later analysis, every TCR beta chain was defined by the combination of its CDR3 amino acid sequence and its V-gene family, and reads without a unique V-gene family were dropped. A later analysis removed 550 to 650 highly shared, low-generation-probability nucleotide sequences to deal with suspected cross-contamination and a sequencing artifact. A later analysis calculated a clonal expansion index for each public chain from normalized within-repertoire ranks of inferred template counts. In a later analysis, generation probabilities were computed with a VDJ recombination model fitted to out-of-frame rearrangements, and the resulting probabilities were checked against IGoR. In a later analysis, hypergeometric tests were used to score TCR-TCR, TCR-HLA and TCR-CMV co-occurrence, with a repertoire-size bias correction applied to TCR pairs. In a later analysis, false discovery rates were estimated by permuting HLA or CMV assignments 20 times. In a later analysis, co-occurring TCRs were grouped with DBSCAN, and TCRdist sequence similarity was added when clustering was performed within HLA-allele-positive subsets. Co-occurrence clustering excluded repertoires with fewer than 30,000 or more than 120,000 public chains, plus five with anomalous nucleotide sharing. In its TCRdb copy, this immuneACCESS table keeps in-frame sequences only and misses some clones. Where compared with another copy, unresolved V genes explain less than half of these, and the others have no known cause. The V and J calls and the clone size are those of that table, but D and trimming were determined from the DNA. Here the sample has more than 150,000 clones; 82% occur a single time. The ten largest account for roughly 1.4% of the sample.

In total, more than 500 healthy bone marrow donors made up the cohort. At the time of sampling, all cohort members were nominally healthy, though unrecorded immune exposures were likely present. The donor tested CMV seronegative and was one of the 352 seronegative cohort members. A peripheral blood sample was provided by each donor, and peripheral blood mononuclear cells were used for TCR beta sequencing. Genomic DNA extraction from the blood cell samples was performed with the Qiagen DNeasy Blood Extraction Kit. To note about this clone: Its antigen is currently not known. There are no base qualities to consult, and no much larger clone falls within one base.

The chain was built from TRBV5-6 and TRBJ2-7; 9 bases in the middle match TRBD1. Specimen: PBMCs. The source of this sequence is a man aged 35-49 years in good health and CMV-seronegative. The sequence in DNA is TGTGCCAGCAGCTCCCCGTATGAGACAGGGGGACACGAGCAGTACTTC. Translation gives CASSSPYETGGHEQYF.